This T cell receptor beta chain stems from a study of OX40 agonist ivuxolimab in advanced cancers. The overall study: Patients treated during dose escalation were battling hepatocellular carcinoma, melanoma, renal cell or head and neck cancer. The mean age was approximately 60 years, ranging from roughly 23 to 79, with around four fifths of participants male.

Assay used: immunoSEQ multiplex PCR; TCRdb lists only in-frame clones, some missing. The sample has 50,000 to 75,000 clones, about 87% seen once. CDR1 MNHEY and CDR2 SMNVEV come from the germline V gene (reference sequence). The CDR3 is 13 residues long, counting both termini. In the case of this clone: Its antigen remains unknown. Because the CDR3's place on the DNA is in doubt, the DNA is left out and the CDR3 is given as listed by TCRdb.

Study-level findings and limits: The study found that CD8+ T cells averaged more expanded clones than CD4+. A proportion of nonresponders additionally exhibited low normalized T-cell clonal expansion.

The input for sequencing was CD4+ or CD8+ T cells sorted from blood, taken in a trial of the OX40 agonist ivuxolimab. The genes are TRBV27 and TRBJ1-6. This sequence was found in an adult with an advanced solid tumor such as melanoma, head and neck, liver or kidney cancer. This CDR3 reads CASSTSGPFTLHF.